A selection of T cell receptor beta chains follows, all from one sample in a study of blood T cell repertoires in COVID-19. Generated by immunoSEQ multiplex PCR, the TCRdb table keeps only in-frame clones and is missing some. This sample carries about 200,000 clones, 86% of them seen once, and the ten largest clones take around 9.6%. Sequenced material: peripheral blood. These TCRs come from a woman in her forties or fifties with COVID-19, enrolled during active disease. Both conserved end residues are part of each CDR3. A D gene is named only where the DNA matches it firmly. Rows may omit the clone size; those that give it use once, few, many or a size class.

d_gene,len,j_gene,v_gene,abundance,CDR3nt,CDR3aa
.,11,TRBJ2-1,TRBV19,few,TGTGCCAGTAGTATAGCGAATGAGCAGTTCTTC,CASSIANEQFF
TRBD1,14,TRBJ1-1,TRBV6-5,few,TGTGCCAGCAGTTATGGAGGGGGCGGTAATGAAGCTTTCTTT,CASSYGGGGNEAFF
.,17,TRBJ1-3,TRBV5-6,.,TGTGCCAGCAGCTTGTTTCAGGGTCTATTCTCTGGAAACACCATATATTTT,CASSLFQGLFSGNTIYF
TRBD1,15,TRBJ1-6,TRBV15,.,TGTGCCACCAGCAGAGACTACAGGGGAGATTCACCCCTCCACTTT,CATSRDYRGDSPLHF
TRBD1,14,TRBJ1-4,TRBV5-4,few,TGTGCCAGCAGCTTACAGGGGGTTGGTGAAAAACTGTTTTTT,CASSLQGVGEKLFF
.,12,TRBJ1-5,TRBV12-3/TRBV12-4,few,TGTGCCAGCAGTTTGGGGGGTCAGCCCCAGCATTTT,CASSLGGQPQHF
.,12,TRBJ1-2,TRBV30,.,TGTGCCTGGAGTGTAACCGGGGATGGCTACACCTTC,CAWSVTGDGYTF
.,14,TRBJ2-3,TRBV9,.,TGTGCCAGCACCCCCTGGGGGGGCACAGATACGCAGTATTTT,CASTPWGGTDTQYF
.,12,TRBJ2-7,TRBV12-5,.,TGTGCTAGTGGTCCGACGGGAAACGAGCAGTACTTC,CASGPTGNEQYF
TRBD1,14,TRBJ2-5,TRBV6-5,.,TGTGCCACCTCGGACAGGGGTCTCGGGGAGACCCAGTACTTC,CATSDRGLGETQYF
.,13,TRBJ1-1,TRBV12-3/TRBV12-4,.,TGTGCCAGCAGTTCCCAGGGGAACACTGAAGCTTTCTTT,CASSSQGNTEAFF
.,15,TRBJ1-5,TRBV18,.,TGTGCCAGCTCACCACACGTCTTGGAGGGCCAGCCCCAGCATTTT,CASSPHVLEGQPQHF
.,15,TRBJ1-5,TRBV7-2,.,TGTGCCAGCAGTCCAAGCGACAGAAACAATCAGCCCCAGCATTTT,CASSPSDRNNQPQHF
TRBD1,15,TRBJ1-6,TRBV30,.,TGTGCCTGGAGTGAGGGACAGGGCAGAAATTCACCCCTCCACTTT,CAWSEGQGRNSPLHF
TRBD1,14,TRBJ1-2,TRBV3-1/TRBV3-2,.,TGTGCCAGCAGCCCCCAGGGGGCTGGCTATGGCTACACCTTC,CASSPQGAGYGYTF
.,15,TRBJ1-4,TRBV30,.,TGTGCCTGGAGTCTCGCTTGGGGGCCCAATGAAAAACTGTTTTTT,CAWSLAWGPNEKLFF
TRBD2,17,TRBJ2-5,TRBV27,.,TGTGCCAGCAGACCCTTAGCGGGGCCCCGGATGGGAGAGACCCAGTACTTC,CASRPLAGPRMGETQYF
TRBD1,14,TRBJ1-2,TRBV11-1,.,TGTGCCAGCAGCACGACAGGGGGTTCTGATGGCTACACCTTC,CASSTTGGSDGYTF
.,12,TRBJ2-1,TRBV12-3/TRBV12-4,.,TGTGCCAGCAGTGAGGTCTACAATGAGCAGTTCTTC,CASSEVYNEQFF
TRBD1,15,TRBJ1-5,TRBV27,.,TGTGCCAGCAGTCCCGAGGGGGCCCGCAATCAGCCCCAGCATTTT,CASSPEGARNQPQHF
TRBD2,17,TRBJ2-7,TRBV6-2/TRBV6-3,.,TGTGCCAGCAGCCCCGGACTAGCGGGGGGAATTTCCTACGAGCAGTACTTC,CASSPGLAGGISYEQYF
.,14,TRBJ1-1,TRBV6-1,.,TGTGCCAGCAGTGAAGGACAAATGAACACTGAAGCTTTCTTT,CASSEGQMNTEAFF
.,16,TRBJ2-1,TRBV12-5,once,TGTGCTAGTGCCTCGGACAGCTACAAACCTTACAATGAGCAGTTCTTC,CASASDSYKPYNEQFF
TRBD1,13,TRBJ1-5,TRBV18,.,TGTGCCAGCTCACTCGGACAGGTTCAGCCCCAGCATTTT,CASSLGQVQPQHF
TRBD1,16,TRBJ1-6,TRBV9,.,TGTGCCAGCAGCGTCGGGACAGACTCCTATAATTCACCCCTCCACTTT,CASSVGTDSYNSPLHF
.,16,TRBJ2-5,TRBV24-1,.,TGTGCCACCAGTGATCCCACAGGGATTACTGGGGAGACCCAGTACTTC,CATSDPTGITGETQYF
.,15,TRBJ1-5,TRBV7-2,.,TGTGCCAGCAGCTTAGTTTCAGGGGCGGACCAGCCCCAGCATTTT,CASSLVSGADQPQHF
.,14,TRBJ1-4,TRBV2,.,TGTGCCAGCAGTGTGGTCCGGGATGGTGAAAAACTGTTTTTT,CASSVVRDGEKLFF
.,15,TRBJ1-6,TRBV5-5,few,TGTGCCAGCAGCTCAGAGGCGATCTATAATTCACCCCTCCACTTT,CASSSEAIYNSPLHF
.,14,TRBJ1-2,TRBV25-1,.,TGTGCCAGCAGTGAATATTGGATGGAGAGTGGCTACACCTTC,CASSEYWMESGYTF
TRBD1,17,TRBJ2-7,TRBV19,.,TGTGCCAGTAGTATGGCCTCCCCGGGACAGGGGACCTACGAGCAGTACTTC,CASSMASPGQGTYEQYF
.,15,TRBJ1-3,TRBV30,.,TGTGCCTGGAGCCCCGCTTCAGTCTCTGGAAACACCATATATTTT,CAWSPASVSGNTIYF
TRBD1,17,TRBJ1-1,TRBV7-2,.,TGTGCCAGCAGCCCGGCCCGGGGACAGTTAATGAACACTGAAGCTTTCTTT,CASSPARGQLMNTEAFF
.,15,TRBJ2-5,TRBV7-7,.,TGTGCCAGCAGCTTAGGGGGCAGGGGCCAAGAGACCCAGTACTTC,CASSLGGRGQETQYF
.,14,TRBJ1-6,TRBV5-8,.,TGTGCCAGCAGCTCAGACAGGAGTAATTCACCCCTCCACTTT,CASSSDRSNSPLHF
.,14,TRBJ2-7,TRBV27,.,TGTGCCAGCAGTTACCAGGGGAAAGGCTACGAGCAGTACTTC,CASSYQGKGYEQYF
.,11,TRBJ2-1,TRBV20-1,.,TGCAGTGCACGAACTGACAATGAGCAGTTCTTC,CSARTDNEQFF
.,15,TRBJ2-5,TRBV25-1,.,TGTGCCAGCAGTGGGGGGGGCAGGGCTTCGGAGACCCAGTACTTC,CASSGGGRASETQYF
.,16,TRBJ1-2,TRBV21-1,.,TGTGCCAGCAGCAAAGCGCAGCGTGGGGAGGACTATGGCTACACCTTC,CASSKAQRGEDYGYTF
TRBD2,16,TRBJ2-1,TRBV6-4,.,TGTGCCAGCAGTTTCGGACTAGCGGGGGACTACAATGAGCAGTTCTTC,CASSFGLAGDYNEQFF
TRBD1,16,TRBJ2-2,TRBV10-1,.,TGCGCCAGCAGTGATCACAGGGGCGTGGGGACCGGGGAGCTGTTTTTT,CASSDHRGVGTGELFF
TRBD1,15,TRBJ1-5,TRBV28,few,TGTGCCAGCAGAAAAACAGGGGACAGCAATCAGCCCCAGCATTTT,CASRKTGDSNQPQHF
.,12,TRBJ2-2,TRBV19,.,TGTGCCAGTAGTATAGCGGGGGGGGAGCTGTTTTTT,CASSIAGGELFF
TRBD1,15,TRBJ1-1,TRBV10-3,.,TGTGCCATCAGTGAGGGGGACAGAGGTAACACTGAAGCTTTCTTT,CAISEGDRGNTEAFF
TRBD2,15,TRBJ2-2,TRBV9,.,TGTGCCAGCAGCTATAGCGGGGCCTACACCGGGGAGCTGTTTTTT,CASSYSGAYTGELFF
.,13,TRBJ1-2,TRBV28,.,TGTGCCCCCCCTGGCGGCAGGGCGCGGGGCTACACCTTC,CAPPGGRARGYTF
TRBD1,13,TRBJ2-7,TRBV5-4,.,TGTGCCAGCAGCCCGACAGGGAGCTACGAGCAGTACTTC,CASSPTGSYEQYF
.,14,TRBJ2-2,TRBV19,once,TGTGCCAGTAGTCCGACGGGAACTTTCGGGGAGCTGTTTTTT,CASSPTGTFGELFF
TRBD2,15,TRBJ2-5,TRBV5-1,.,TGCGCCAGCACCCGACTAGCGGGGGGTCAAGAGACCCAGTACTTC,CASTRLAGGQETQYF
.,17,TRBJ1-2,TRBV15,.,TGTGCCACCAGCAGTGATCACGTTGCGGGTCTGGGCTATGGCTACACCTTC,CATSSDHVAGLGYGYTF
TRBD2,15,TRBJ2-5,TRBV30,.,TGTGCCTGGAGTACCGGGACTAGGGACCAAGAGACCCAGTACTTC,CAWSTGTRDQETQYF
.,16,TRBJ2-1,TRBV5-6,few,TGTGCCAGCAGTGTCCGCTCTCTAAGCTCCTACAATGAGCAGTTCTTC,CASSVRSLSSYNEQFF
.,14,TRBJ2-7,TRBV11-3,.,TGTGCCAGCAGCTTAGGCTGGGCCACATACGAGCAGTACTTC,CASSLGWATYEQYF
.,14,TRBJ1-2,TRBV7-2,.,TGTGCCAGCAGCTTGAGCGGGACCGAGTATGGCTACACCTTC,CASSLSGTEYGYTF